The 25 T cell receptor beta chains below all came from one sample that was sequenced in a study of tumor-infiltrating lymphocytes in primary liver carcinoma. Synthesis of TCR beta cDNA was carried out from 500 ng total RNA with a constant-region primer. TCR beta libraries came from three nested multiplex PCR rounds using slightly modified ARM-PCR. Primers for the first two PCR rounds were TRBV1-TRBV30 forward primers and a C-beta reverse primer (roughly 10 cycles per round). TCRdb reprocessed the multiplex PCR reads with MiXCR, giving one entry per CDR3 protein. The repertoire holds 310,000 or so distinct CDR3 sequences, with more than 55% as singletons. Unsorted whole blood supplied the RNA, and germline DNA was extracted too. Sequenced input: peripheral blood. The source is a woman between 25 and 40 years old with primary liver carcinoma and hepatitis B virus infection.

The sample holds a few counts of this clonotype. The V and J genes are TRBV4-1 and TRBJ2-1, with D perhaps TRBD1 (6 bases). The length of the CDR3 is 15 residues. CDR1 is MGHRA and CDR2 is YSYEKL in the germline V gene. Trimming left V 3 bases short and J 6 bases short, with 15 bases between. CDR3 DNA sequence: TGCGCCAGCAGCCACCGGACAGCCCAGGTCAATGAGCAGTTCTTC. It translates to CASSHRTAQVNEQFF.

This chain uses TRBV4-3 with TRBJ2-7; 8 nucleotides align to TRBD2. Per germline, CDR1 LGHNA and CDR2 YSLEER. The CDR3 totals 15 residues. Trimming at V came to 1 base and at J to 6 bases, leaving 8 bases not matched to a gene. CDR3 protein: CASSQVGSGILEQYF. The CDR3 DNA is TGCGCCAGCAGCCAAGTCGGTAGCGGGATACTCGAGCAGTACTTC.

V and J are TRBV10-3 and TRBJ2-3, with TRBD1 as a possible D gene (6 bases). There are 13 residues in the CDR3. With 8 bases removed from V and 1 base from J, the gap between germline ends came to 10 bases. Looked up from germline, CDR1 is ENHRY and CDR2 is SYGVKD. The CDR3: CAIRDTGTDTQYF. In DNA, the CDR3 is TGTGCCATCCGGGACACAGGCACAGATACGCAGTATTTT.

Regarding this clonotype: Just one base apart from a much larger clone, this may be a read error. As DNA, the CDR3 is TGCAGCGTTTTGTCGGGAGTAGCCAAAAACATTCAGTGCTTC. Translated: CSVLSGVAKNIQCF. The gene calls are TRBV29-1 and TRBJ2-4, with D possibly TRBD2 on 6 matching bases. This CDR3 has 14 amino acids. CDR1 and CDR2 (germline): SQVTM, ANQGSEA.

This clonotype has just a few counts. CDR3 amino acids: CAISESTRREANEQYF. The CDR3 DNA reads as TGTGCCATCAGTGAGTCGACTCGGCGGGAGGCGAACGAGCAGTACTTC. The chain has TRBV10-3 and TRBJ2-7; 8 nucleotides agree with TRBD2. CDR3 length equals 16 residues. Trimming removed 0 bases from V and 5 bases from J; junction bases left unmatched: 9. The germline gives CDR1 ENHRY, CDR2 SYGVKD.

The chain recombines TRBV14 with TRBJ1-2; a weak D match, TRBD1 (5 bases). This CDR3 comprises 13 residues. Trimming stripped 3 bases from V and 7 bases from J, with 12 bases between. Germline CDR1 is SGHDN and CDR2 is FVKESK. The CDR3 region is CASSHGAGVGYTF. The CDR3 DNA follows: TGTGCCAGCAGCCACGGGGCCGGGGTTGGCTACACCTTC.

This chain links TRBV28 with TRBJ2-7; D is undetermined. V was shortened by 3 bases and J by 7 bases, with 10 bases between the two germline ends. This CDR3 spans 12 amino acids. Looked up from germline, CDR1 is MDHEN and CDR2 is SYDVKM. The chain's CDR3 is CASSLRPKEQYF. The CDR3 DNA is TGTGCCAGCAGTTTGCGGCCTAAGGAGCAGTACTTC. Filled out from reference TRBV28 and TRBJ2-7, the complete variable domain reads DVKVTQSSRYLVKRTGEKVFLECVQDMDHENMFWYRQDPGLGLRLIYFSYDVKMKEKGDIPEGYSVSREKKERFSLILESASTNQTSMYLCASSLRPKEQYFGPGTRLTVT.

The chain links TRBV11-1 to TRBJ2-7; TRBD1 is a possible D gene (6 bases). V was clipped by 6 bases and J by 4 bases, with 22 bases between them. This CDR3 contains 16 residues. In germline, CDR1 is SGHAT, CDR2 FQDESV (reference sequence). CDR3 DNA: TGTGCCAGCAGGGGGGCGCCGGGCAAGGGGACGTACGAGCAGTACTTC. Translating gives CASRGAPGKGTYEQYF.

A note on this clonotype: Since a much larger clone is just one base distant, this may be a read error. CDR3: CASGFHTGELFF. The CDR3 bases are TGTGCCAGCGGTTTTCACACCGGGGAGCTGTTTTTT. The chain links TRBV12-3 or TRBV12-4 to TRBJ2-2, with D unresolved. CDR3 length: 12 residues.

This clonotype showed up just a few times. The chain combines TRBV6-6 with TRBJ1-1, with TRBD1 matching 9 bases. The V gene's germline CDR1 is MNHNY and CDR2 SVGAGI (reference sequence). The CDR3 sequence is 14 residues long. Trimming removed 9 bases from V and 6 bases from J; junction bases left unmatched: 11. CDR3 coding DNA: TGTGCCAGTATAAAGGGGACAGGGTTCTCTGAAGCTTTCTTT. Amino acids: CASIKGTGFSEAFF.

In its sample, this clonotype was seen once. Being one base from a much bigger clone, this may be a read error. V gene TRBV6-2 or TRBV6-3 combines with J gene TRBJ2-2; TRBD1 matches 7 bases. The CDR3 has 16 residues. CDR1 and CDR2 from the germline V gene are MNHEY and SVGEGT. Trimming cost V 4 bases and J 7 bases; bases outside gene matches: 12. The CDR3 DNA sequence: TGTGCCAGCAGTTCGGGACAGCCAACATTCATCGGGGAGCTGTTTTTT. It translates to CASSSGQPTFIGELFF.

This clonotype was seen only a few times. The genes are TRBV6-2 or TRBV6-3 and TRBJ2-7; 12 positions match TRBD1. This CDR3 region has 15 residues. In germline, CDR1 is MNHEY, CDR2 SVGEGT. Unmatched junction bases numbered 9, after V lost 6 bases and J lost 6 bases. Written as DNA, the CDR3 is TGTGCCAGCAGAGACGGGGGGACAGGGGGCGCCGAGCAGTACTTC. Translating it yields CASRDGGTGGAEQYF.

Comment on this clonotype: Since no conserved phenylalanine or tryptophan closes the CDR3, a read error is the likely cause. The chain uses TRBV4-3 and TRBJ2-3; 13 bases fit TRBD2. Germline loops: CDR1 LGHNA, CDR2 YSLEER. The CDR3 runs to 21 residues. The CDR3 coding sequence is TGCGCCAGCAACCAAGACCCCTTAACTAGCGGGAGGGCGGTGACGACAGATACGCAGTATCTT. Translated: CASNQDPLTSGRAVTTDTQYL.

Here the CDR3 reads CAISDGGRVNEQFF. The CDR3 coding sequence is TGTGCCATCAGTGATGGCGGGAGGGTCAATGAGCAGTTCTTC. The gene calls are TRBV10-3 and TRBJ2-1; 9 bases map to TRBD2. The CDR3 consists of 14 residues. V gave up 3 bases and J gave up 6 bases; unmatched junction bases: 3. Germline V gene data show CDR1 as ENHRY and CDR2 as SYGVKD.

This clonotype was observed a handful of times. This chain joins TRBV12-3 or TRBV12-4 and TRBJ1-5; TRBD1 might be the D (5 bases). V was shortened by 1 base and J by 9 bases, with 10 bases between the two germline ends. The CDR3 totals 13 residues. The CDR3, as DNA: TGTGCCAGCAGTTTAGGTCAGGGACGGCCCCAGCATTTT. Protein product: CASSLGQGRPQHF.

Points on this clonotype: Possible read error: a much larger clone is one base away. The CDR3 here is CASSQDRTWVEKLFF. The CDR3 nucleotides are TGTGCCAGCAGCCAGGATCGGACATGGGTTGAAAAACTGTTTTTT. The chain carries TRBV4-3 and TRBJ1-4; D is perhaps TRBD1 (5 bases). Germline CDR1 and CDR2: LGHNA and YSLEER. The CDR3 is 15 amino acids.

Note on this clonotype: This may arise from a read error, as a much more abundant clone is one base away. The chain joins TRBV12-3 or TRBV12-4 to TRBJ1-4; no definite D call. CDR3 length: 13 residues. The CDR3 region is CASSLSTSEKLFF. The CDR3 DNA is TGTGCCAGCAGTTTGTCAACTAGTGAAAAACTGTTTTTT.

Many counts were recorded for this clonotype. This chain links TRBV4-2 with TRBJ2-5; maybe TRBD2 (6 bases). Trimming removed 4 bases at V and 4 bases at J, with 10 bases between. The CDR3 covers 13 residues. Germline values: CDR1 LGHNA, CDR2 YNFKEQ. CDR3: CASSRGASETQYF. The CDR3 DNA reads TGTGCCAGCAGCCGCGGGGCCTCAGAGACCCAGTACTTC.

About this clonotype itself: A junction end diverges from the germline sequence, so it may reflect a read error. This chain links TRBV11-3 with TRBJ2-3, with a possible D match to TRBD1 (6 bases). The germline CDR1 and CDR2 sequences are SGHNT and YENEEA. The CDR3 has 13 amino acids. CDR3 region: CASRLTGLDTQYF. The CDR3 DNA reads as TGTGCCAGCCGCCTAACAGGGTTAGATACGCAATATTTT.

The chain uses TRBV6-6 and TRBJ1-5; no reliable D call. In germline, CDR1 is MNHNY, CDR2 SVGAGI (reference sequence). The CDR3 consists of 15 residues. V dropped 8 bases and J dropped 7 bases, with 21 bases sitting between them. The CDR3 protein is CASSFPSSAGQPQHF. Here the CDR3 DNA reads TGTGCCAGCTCTTTTCCCTCCTCGGCGGGACAGCCCCAGCATTTT.

As concerns this clonotype: A much bigger clone sits one base away, suggesting this may be a read error. The chain joins TRBV6-1 to TRBJ2-5, with D perhaps TRBD2 (5 bases). Between the trimmed V and J ends, which lost 2 bases and 7 bases, there was a span of 17 bases. The CDR3 runs to 15 residues. Germline values: CDR1 MNHNS, CDR2 SASEGT. The CDR3 DNA reads TGTGCCAGCAGTGAAACTCTAGCCACCCGGGGGACCCAGTACTTC. Protein sequence: CASSETLATRGTQYF.

The gene calls are TRBV11-2 and TRBJ2-1, with D possibly being TRBD2 (6 bases). CDR3 length: 14 amino acids. Trimming removed 4 bases from V and 7 bases from J, with 14 bases in between. Germline V CDR1 and CDR2: SGHAT, FQNNGV. CDR3 in amino acids: CASSSHRRANEQFF. The CDR3 DNA sequence: TGTGCCAGCAGCTCACACAGGAGGGCAAATGAGCAGTTCTTC.

As to this clonotype: This sequence may be a read error, since a much larger clone differs from it by one base. The rearrangement joins TRBV12-3 or TRBV12-4 to TRBJ2-1; D is unresolved. The ends were cut back, 4 bases at V and 5 bases at J, with 9 bases in the middle. The CDR3 is 13 residues long. In DNA form, the CDR3 reads TGTGCCAGCAGTTACAATCGCCACAATGAGCAGTTCTTC. It encodes CASSYNRHNEQFF.

The chain couples TRBV6-6 to TRBJ2-3, with D possibly being TRBD2 (6 bases). This CDR3 has 13 amino acids. Per germline, CDR1 MNHNY and CDR2 SVGAGI (reference sequence). The germline V and J ends were trimmed by 4 bases and 7 bases, with 12 bases remaining between them. The CDR3 spells CASSLPCGNTQYF. The CDR3 DNA follows: TGTGCCAGCAGTTTACCATGCGGGAATACGCAGTATTTT.

As to this clonotype: A much larger clone sits a single nucleotide away, making a read error possible. The V and J genes are TRBV6-5 and TRBJ2-7, with TRBD2 as a possible D gene (6 bases). The CDR3 loop spans 13 amino acids. The germline gives CDR1 MNHEY, CDR2 SVGAGI. The CDR3, as DNA: TGTGCCAGCAGTTACGGGGCGCCGGGGGAGCAGCACTTC. Encoded protein: CASSYGAPGEQHF.